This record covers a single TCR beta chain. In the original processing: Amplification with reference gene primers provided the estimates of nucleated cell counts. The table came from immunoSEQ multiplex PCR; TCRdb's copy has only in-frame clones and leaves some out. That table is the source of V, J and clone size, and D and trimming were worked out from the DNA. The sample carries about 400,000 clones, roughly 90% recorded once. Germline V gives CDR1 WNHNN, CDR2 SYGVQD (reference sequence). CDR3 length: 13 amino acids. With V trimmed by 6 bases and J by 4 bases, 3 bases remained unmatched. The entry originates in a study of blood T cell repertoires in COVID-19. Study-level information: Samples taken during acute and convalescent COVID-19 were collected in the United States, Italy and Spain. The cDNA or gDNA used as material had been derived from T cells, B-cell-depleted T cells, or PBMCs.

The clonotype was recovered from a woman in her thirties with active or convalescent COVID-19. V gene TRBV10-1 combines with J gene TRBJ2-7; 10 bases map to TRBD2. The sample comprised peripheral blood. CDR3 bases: TGCGCCAGCAGCCTAGCGGGAGTGTACGAGCAGTACTTC. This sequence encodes CASSLAGVYEQYF.